The 2 T cell receptor beta chains below come from one sample, sequenced in a study of T cell responses to AZD1222 COVID-19 vaccine. Sequenced by immunoSEQ multiplex PCR; TCRdb stores in-frame clones only, minus some. The sample holds some 90,000 clones, approximately 89% seen once. The specimen was peripheral blood, collected on day 0 of AZD1222 vaccination. The receptor source for this set is an adult in good health.

This chain uses TRBV18 with TRBJ2-5; TRBD2 matches at 9 bases. The CDR3 is 15 residues long. In germline, CDR1 is KGHSH, CDR2 LQKENI. V trimming: 2 bases; J trimming: 4 bases; junction bases outside the gene matches: 5. Here the CDR3 reads CASSPSSGIRETQYF. In DNA form, the CDR3 reads TGTGCCAGCTCACCATCTAGCGGGATACGAGAGACCCAGTACTTC.

This clone turned up a few times. V usage is TRBV6-5 and J usage is TRBJ1-5; TRBD1 might be the D (6 bases). The CDR3 has 13 amino acids. Trimming took 5 bases from V and 3 from J, leaving 8 bases between them. The germline gives CDR1 MNHEY, CDR2 SVGAGI. The CDR3 DNA reads TGTGCCAGCAGTCGGACAGTCAATCAGCCCCAGCATTTT. This translates into CASSRTVNQPQHF.